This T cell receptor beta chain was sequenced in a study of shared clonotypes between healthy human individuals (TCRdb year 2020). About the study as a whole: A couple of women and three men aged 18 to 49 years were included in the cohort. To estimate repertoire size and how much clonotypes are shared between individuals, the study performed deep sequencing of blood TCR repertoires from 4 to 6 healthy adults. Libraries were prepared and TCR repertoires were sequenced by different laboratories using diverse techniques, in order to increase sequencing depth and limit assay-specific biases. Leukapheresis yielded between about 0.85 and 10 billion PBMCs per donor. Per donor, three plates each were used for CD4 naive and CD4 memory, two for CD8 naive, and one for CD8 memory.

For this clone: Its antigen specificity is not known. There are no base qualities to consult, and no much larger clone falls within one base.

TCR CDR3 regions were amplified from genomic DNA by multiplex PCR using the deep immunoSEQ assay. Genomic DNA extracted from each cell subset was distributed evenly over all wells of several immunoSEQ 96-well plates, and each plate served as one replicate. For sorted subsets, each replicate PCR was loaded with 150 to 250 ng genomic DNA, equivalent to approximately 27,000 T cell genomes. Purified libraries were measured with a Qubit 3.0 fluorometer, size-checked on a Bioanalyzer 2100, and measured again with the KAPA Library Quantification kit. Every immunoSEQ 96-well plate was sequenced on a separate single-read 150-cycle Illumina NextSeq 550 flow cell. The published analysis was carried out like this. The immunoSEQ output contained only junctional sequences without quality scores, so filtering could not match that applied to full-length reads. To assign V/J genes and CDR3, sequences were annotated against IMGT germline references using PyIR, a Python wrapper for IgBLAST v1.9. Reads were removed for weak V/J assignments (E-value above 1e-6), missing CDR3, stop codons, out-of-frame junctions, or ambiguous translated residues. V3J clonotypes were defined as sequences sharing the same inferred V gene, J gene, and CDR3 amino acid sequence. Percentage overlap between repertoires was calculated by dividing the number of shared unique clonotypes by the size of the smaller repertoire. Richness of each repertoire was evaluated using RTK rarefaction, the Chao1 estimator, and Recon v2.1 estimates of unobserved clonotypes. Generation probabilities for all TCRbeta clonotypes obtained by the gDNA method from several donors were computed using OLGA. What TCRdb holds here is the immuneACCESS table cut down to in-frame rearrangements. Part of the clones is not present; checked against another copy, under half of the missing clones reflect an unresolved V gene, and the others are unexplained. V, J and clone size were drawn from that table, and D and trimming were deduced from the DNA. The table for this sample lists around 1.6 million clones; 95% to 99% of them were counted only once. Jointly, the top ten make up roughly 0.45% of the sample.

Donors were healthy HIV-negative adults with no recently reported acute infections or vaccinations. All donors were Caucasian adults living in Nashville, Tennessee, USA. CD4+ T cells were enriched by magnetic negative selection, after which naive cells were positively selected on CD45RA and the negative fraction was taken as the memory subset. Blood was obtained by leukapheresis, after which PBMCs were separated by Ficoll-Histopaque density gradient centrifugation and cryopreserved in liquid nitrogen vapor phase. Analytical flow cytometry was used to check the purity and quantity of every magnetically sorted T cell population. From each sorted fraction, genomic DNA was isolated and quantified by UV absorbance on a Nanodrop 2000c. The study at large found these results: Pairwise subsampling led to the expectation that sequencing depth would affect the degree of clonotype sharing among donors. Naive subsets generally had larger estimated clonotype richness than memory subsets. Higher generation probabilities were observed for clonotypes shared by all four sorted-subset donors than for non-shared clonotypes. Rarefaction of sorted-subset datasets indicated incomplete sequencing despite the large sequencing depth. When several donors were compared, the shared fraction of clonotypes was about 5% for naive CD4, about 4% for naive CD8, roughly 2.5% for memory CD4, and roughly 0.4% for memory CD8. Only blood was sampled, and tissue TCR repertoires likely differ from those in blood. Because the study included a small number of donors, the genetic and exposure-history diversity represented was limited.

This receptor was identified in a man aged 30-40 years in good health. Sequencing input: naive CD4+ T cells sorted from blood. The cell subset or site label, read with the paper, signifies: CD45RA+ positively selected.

The nucleotide sequence is given as TGTGCCAGCAGCTTACGACTAGCCAACGAGCAGTACTTC. Its coded protein is CASSLRLANEQYF. This chain joins TRBV7-2 to TRBJ2-7; 7 central nucleotides agree with TRBD2. Including the terminal cysteine and phenylalanine, the CDR3 comprises 13 residues. The retained sequence is limited to the CDR3, 39 bases, with the frame set at the first base. Taken from the germline V gene, the CDR1 and CDR2 loops are SGHTA and FQGNSA. At the junction V is shortened by 2 bases and J by 5 bases; bases outside the gene matches: 3.